Below, 8 T cell receptor beta chains from the same sample are listed, as sequenced in a study of blood T cell repertoires in COVID-19. Sequencing used immunoSEQ multiplex PCR; TCRdb keeps in-frame clones, though not all of them. This table holds 150,000 to 200,000 clones, 92% found once. The sequenced material came from peripheral blood. The receptors here all came from a man aged 25 to 40 with COVID-19, enrolled during active disease.

This sequence joins TRBV27 and TRBJ2-3; 12 bases align to TRBD2. The CDR3 runs 16 residues. Germline loops: CDR1 MNHEY, CDR2 SMNVEV (reference sequence). Germline trimming cut 5 bases from V and 3 bases from J; bases unmatched to any gene: 6. CDR3 DNA sequence: TGTGCCAGCAGTCCCCCTACTAGCGGGAGGACAGATACGCAGTATTTT. Translation gives CASSPPTSGRTDTQYF.

The chain has TRBV27 and TRBJ1-1; 7 bases agree with TRBD1. The CDR3 sequence is 13 residues long. The V gene's germline CDR1 is MNHEY and CDR2 SMNVEV (reference sequence). Germline trimming cut 5 bases from V and 1 base from J; bases unmatched to any gene: 1. CDR3 residues: CASSRQGNTEAFF. The CDR3 DNA reads as TGTGCCAGCAGTCGACAGGGGAACACTGAAGCTTTCTTT.

This rearrangement joins TRBV15 to TRBJ1-2, with TRBD1 matching 11 bases. Germline trimming cut 5 bases from V and 8 bases from J; bases unmatched to any gene: 4. The germline V gene has CDR1 LNHNV and CDR2 YYDKDF (reference sequence). There are 13 residues in the CDR3. The CDR3: CATSGQGAVGYTF. The CDR3 DNA sequence: TGTGCCACCAGCGGACAGGGGGCGGTAGGCTACACCTTC.

The chain carries TRBV19 and TRBJ2-4; D may be TRBD2 (6 bases). CDR3 size: 15 residues. Germline CDR1 and CDR2: LNHDA and SQIVND (reference sequence). Deletions cut 5 bases from V and 6 bases from J, with 17 bases between. DNA for the CDR3: TGTGCCAGTAGTTCTCGGGGGACGAGCGGAAACATTCAGTACTTC. It encodes CASSSRGTSGNIQYF.

DNA of the CDR3: TGTGCCAGCAGCCCAAGGACAGATACTTTCTATGGCTACACCTTC. Translated, it gives CASSPRTDTFYGYTF. V usage is TRBV3-1 (or the pseudogene TRBV3-2) and J usage is TRBJ1-2; weak D call: TRBD1 (6 bases). Trimming left V 4 bases short and J 4 bases short, with 16 bases between. Germline lookup yields CDR1 LGHDT and CDR2 YNNKEL (reference sequence). There are 15 residues in the CDR3.

In its sample, this clone was seen once. This chain uses TRBV29-1 with TRBJ2-5; a possible D gene is TRBD1 (6 bases). This CDR3 spans 17 amino acids. Trimming shortened V by 6 bases and J by 5 bases, and 28 bases separated the two germline ends. CDR1 and CDR2 from the germline V gene are SQVTM and ANQGSEA. This CDR3 is CSVPKQGQGYPLETQYF. The CDR3 region has the DNA TGCAGCGTCCCAAAGCAGGGCCAGGGGTACCCCTTGGAGACCCAGTACTTC.

The chain is built from TRBV6-5 and TRBJ1-1; D gene ambiguous. From germline, CDR1 is MNHEY and CDR2 SVGAGI. The CDR3 is 14 residues long. Trimming left V 0 bases short and J 0 bases short, with 5 bases between. In nucleotides, the CDR3 is TGTGCCAGCAGTTACTCCGTATTGAACACTGAAGCTTTCTTT. Translation: CASSYSVLNTEAFF.

J is TRBJ2-7 and V is TRBV24-1; perhaps TRBD1 as D (6 bases). V lost 1 base to trimming and J lost 5 bases, with 8 bases between them. The CDR3 loop spans 13 amino acids. CDR1 and CDR2 (germline): KGHDR, SFDVKD. This CDR3 is CATSDLYRDEQYF. CDR3 in DNA: TGTGCCACCAGTGATTTATACAGGGACGAGCAGTACTTC.